These T cell receptor beta chains were read from a single sample in a study of T cell responses to AZD1222 COVID-19 vaccine. Clones were read by immunoSEQ multiplex PCR, and TCRdb kept only the in-frame ones, dropping some. In the table there are 80,000 to 100,000 clones, approximately 85% of which are singletons. The sequencing here drew on peripheral blood, taken 28 days after the second AZD1222 dose. These receptor sequences come from an adult who received the AZD1222 COVID-19 vaccine. CDR3s include the opening cysteine and the closing phenylalanine or tryptophan. Each record gives: D gene, V gene, clone size, J gene, CDR3 DNA, CDR3 protein. D genes are given only for firm matches. Size values are once, few and many counts, or a class for expanded clones, and some rows have none.

d_call: NA
v_call: TRBV7-3
clone_size: NA
j_call: TRBJ2-5
cdr3_nt: TGTGCCAGCAGCTTAAGGCCACCTCCTCAAGAGACCCAGTACTTC
cdr3_aa: CASSLRPPPQETQYF

d_call: NA
v_call: TRBV6-5
clone_size: NA
j_call: TRBJ1-5
cdr3_nt: TGTGCCAGCAGAGGAGGTCAGGGAGGGATCAGCCCCCAGCATTTT
cdr3_aa: CASRGGQGGISPQHF

d_call: NA
v_call: TRBV28
clone_size: NA
j_call: TRBJ1-6
cdr3_nt: TGTGCCAGCAGTTTACCCCAGGGAGCCAGTGGGACCCTCCACTTT
cdr3_aa: CASSLPQGASGTLHF

d_call: NA
v_call: TRBV30
clone_size: NA
j_call: TRBJ1-5
cdr3_nt: TGTGCCTGGAACGAATGGGGTAATCAGCCCCAGCATTTT
cdr3_aa: CAWNEWGNQPQHF

d_call: NA
v_call: TRBV29-1
clone_size: NA
j_call: TRBJ2-5
cdr3_nt: TGCAGCGTTGAATTTCAGGGCAAATTCGAGACCCAGTACTTC
cdr3_aa: CSVEFQGKFETQYF

d_call: NA
v_call: TRBV5-1
clone_size: NA
j_call: TRBJ1-2
cdr3_nt: TGCGCCAGCAGCCTGGAAGCTAACTATGGCTACACCTTC
cdr3_aa: CASSLEANYGYTF

d_call: NA
v_call: TRBV2
clone_size: once
j_call: TRBJ1-2
cdr3_nt: TGTGCCAGCAGGCAAAGGGGGGGTGAGGGCTATGGCTACACCTTC
cdr3_aa: CASRQRGGEGYGYTF

d_call: NA
v_call: TRBV7-2
clone_size: NA
j_call: TRBJ1-2
cdr3_nt: TGTGCCAGCAGCCCACAGACAGGCGTCTATGGCTACACCTTC
cdr3_aa: CASSPQTGVYGYTF

d_call: NA
v_call: TRBV24-1
clone_size: NA
j_call: TRBJ1-1
cdr3_nt: TGTGCCACCAGGGGGAGGGAGAACACTGAAGCTTTCTTT
cdr3_aa: CATRGRENTEAFF

d_call: NA
v_call: TRBV24-1
clone_size: NA
j_call: TRBJ2-2
cdr3_nt: TGTGCCACCAGTGGACACTACACCGGGGAGCTGTTTTTT
cdr3_aa: CATSGHYTGELFF

d_call: NA
v_call: TRBV19
clone_size: NA
j_call: TRBJ1-4
cdr3_nt: TGTGCCAGCCTTCCCTGGGCAGGGTCTAATGAAAAACTGTTTTTT
cdr3_aa: CASLPWAGSNEKLFF

d_call: TRBD1
v_call: TRBV18
clone_size: NA
j_call: TRBJ1-1
cdr3_nt: TGTGCCAGCTCACCGGGACAGGCGATAGGGACTGAAGCTTTCTTT
cdr3_aa: CASSPGQAIGTEAFF

d_call: NA
v_call: TRBV13
clone_size: NA
j_call: TRBJ1-5
cdr3_nt: TGTGCCAGCAGCTTAGTAGTCCTTATCAATCAGCCCCAGCATTTT
cdr3_aa: CASSLVVLINQPQHF

d_call: NA
v_call: TRBV11-3
clone_size: NA
j_call: TRBJ1-1
cdr3_nt: TGTGCCAGCAGCCGGGGGGGGCCGGGGACTGAAGCTTTCTTT
cdr3_aa: CASSRGGPGTEAFF

d_call: NA
v_call: TRBV19
clone_size: NA
j_call: TRBJ2-5
cdr3_nt: TGTGCCAGTAGTATCCAGACGGGAGAGACCCAGTACTTC
cdr3_aa: CASSIQTGETQYF

d_call: NA
v_call: TRBV19
clone_size: NA
j_call: TRBJ2-2
cdr3_nt: TGTGCCAGTAAATCTGCAGGCTTAAACACCGGGGAGCTGTTTTTT
cdr3_aa: CASKSAGLNTGELFF

d_call: TRBD1
v_call: TRBV18
clone_size: NA
j_call: TRBJ1-5
cdr3_nt: TGTGCCAGCTCACCATCAGGGGGGGCAAGCAATCAGCCCCAGCATTTT
cdr3_aa: CASSPSGGASNQPQHF

d_call: NA
v_call: TRBV11-2
clone_size: NA
j_call: TRBJ2-7
cdr3_nt: TGTGCCAGCAGCTTTAAGGGAAACTACGAGCAGTACTTC
cdr3_aa: CASSFKGNYEQYF

d_call: TRBD1
v_call: TRBV2
clone_size: NA
j_call: TRBJ1-6
cdr3_nt: TGTGCCAGCAGAGGACAGGGGATGGGTTCACCCCTCCACTTT
cdr3_aa: CASRGQGMGSPLHF

d_call: NA
v_call: TRBV6-5
clone_size: few
j_call: TRBJ2-7
cdr3_nt: TGTGCCAGCAGCTCAGGGGCCGGGCTCGAGCAGTACTTC
cdr3_aa: CASSSGAGLEQYF

d_call: NA
v_call: TRBV12-3/TRBV12-4
clone_size: NA
j_call: TRBJ2-6
cdr3_nt: TGTGCCAGCCGGGCCTCTGGGGCCAACGTCCTGACTTTC
cdr3_aa: CASRASGANVLTF

d_call: NA
v_call: TRBV10-1
clone_size: NA
j_call: TRBJ1-1
cdr3_nt: TGCGCCAGCAGGGGAGGGAGAAGCACTGAAGCTTTCTTT
cdr3_aa: CASRGGRSTEAFF

d_call: NA
v_call: TRBV3-1/TRBV3-2
clone_size: NA
j_call: TRBJ1-1
cdr3_nt: TGTGCCAGCAGCTCAACGTCCGTGATCAACACTGAAGCTTTCTTT
cdr3_aa: CASSSTSVINTEAFF

d_call: TRBD1
v_call: TRBV6-2/TRBV6-3
clone_size: NA
j_call: TRBJ1-2
cdr3_nt: TGTGCCAGCAGCTCGGACAGGGGCATCTATGGCTACACCTTC
cdr3_aa: CASSSDRGIYGYTF

d_call: NA
v_call: TRBV7-9
clone_size: NA
j_call: TRBJ2-3
cdr3_nt: TGTGCCAGCAGCTTCGGGCGGGGGCGCACAGATACGCAGTATTTT
cdr3_aa: CASSFGRGRTDTQYF

d_call: NA
v_call: TRBV5-1
clone_size: NA
j_call: TRBJ2-1
cdr3_nt: TGCGCCAGCAGCTTGCACCGGGACGACGGTGAGCAGTTCTTC
cdr3_aa: CASSLHRDDGEQFF

d_call: NA
v_call: TRBV7-8
clone_size: NA
j_call: TRBJ2-2
cdr3_nt: TGTGCCAGCAGCTTAGTAGACTCCAGGCCCGGGGAGCTGTTTTTT
cdr3_aa: CASSLVDSRPGELFF

d_call: TRBD1
v_call: TRBV15
clone_size: once
j_call: TRBJ2-7
cdr3_nt: TGTGCCACCAGCAGAGGACAGGGGGTAAACTACGAGCAGTACTTC
cdr3_aa: CATSRGQGVNYEQYF

d_call: NA
v_call: TRBV5-1
clone_size: NA
j_call: TRBJ2-1
cdr3_nt: TGCGCCAGCAGTGCGGGGTACAATGAGCAGTTCTTC
cdr3_aa: CASSAGYNEQFF

d_call: NA
v_call: TRBV6-6
clone_size: few
j_call: TRBJ2-3
cdr3_nt: TGTGCCAGCAGTGGGAGCAGGGGCACAGATACGCAGTATTTT
cdr3_aa: CASSGSRGTDTQYF

d_call: TRBD1
v_call: TRBV7-9
clone_size: NA
j_call: TRBJ1-1
cdr3_nt: TGTGCCAGCAGCCCCTTGGACAGGGCCGCGAACACTGAAGCTTTCTTT
cdr3_aa: CASSPLDRAANTEAFF

d_call: NA
v_call: TRBV5-1
clone_size: NA
j_call: TRBJ1-5
cdr3_nt: TGCGCCAGCAGCTTGCAAGGGCAGCCCCAGCATTTT
cdr3_aa: CASSLQGQPQHF

d_call: NA
v_call: TRBV9
clone_size: NA
j_call: TRBJ1-2
cdr3_nt: TGTGCCAGCAGCGTAGAACCTAACTATGGCTACACCTTC
cdr3_aa: CASSVEPNYGYTF

d_call: NA
v_call: TRBV28
clone_size: NA
j_call: TRBJ2-5
cdr3_nt: TGTGCCAGCAGTGCTGCCGGGTTACGGAGGGAGACCCAGTACTTC
cdr3_aa: CASSAAGLRRETQYF

d_call: NA
v_call: TRBV2
clone_size: once
j_call: TRBJ2-3
cdr3_nt: TGTGCCAGCAGTGCCTTAGCGGCTCGCACAGATACGCAGTATTTT
cdr3_aa: CASSALAARTDTQYF

d_call: TRBD2
v_call: TRBV28
clone_size: once
j_call: TRBJ2-3
cdr3_nt: TGTGCCAGCAGCACTAGCGGAGTCCGGGATACGCAGTATTTT
cdr3_aa: CASSTSGVRDTQYF

d_call: NA
v_call: TRBV5-8
clone_size: NA
j_call: TRBJ2-3
cdr3_nt: TGTGCCAGCAGCTTGGTAAAAGACAGGAGGAGCACAGATACGCAGTATTTT
cdr3_aa: CASSLVKDRRSTDTQYF

d_call: NA
v_call: TRBV11-3
clone_size: NA
j_call: TRBJ2-5
cdr3_nt: TGTGCCAGCAGCTTAGATCTGGGGCAGGGCCAAGAGACCCAGTACTTC
cdr3_aa: CASSLDLGQGQETQYF

d_call: NA
v_call: TRBV6-2/TRBV6-3
clone_size: few
j_call: TRBJ1-1
cdr3_nt: TGTGCCAGCAGCCTAGGAACTGAAGCTTTCTTT
cdr3_aa: CASSLGTEAFF

d_call: NA
v_call: TRBV4-1
clone_size: NA
j_call: TRBJ1-5
cdr3_nt: TGCGCCAGCAGCCAAGGACCCGCGGGGCAGCCCCAGCATTTT
cdr3_aa: CASSQGPAGQPQHF

d_call: TRBD1
v_call: TRBV3-1/TRBV3-2
clone_size: NA
j_call: TRBJ1-4
cdr3_nt: TGTGCCAGCAGCCAAGCACAGGGGACTAATGAAAAACTGTTTTTT
cdr3_aa: CASSQAQGTNEKLFF

d_call: TRBD1
v_call: TRBV2
clone_size: NA
j_call: TRBJ1-2
cdr3_nt: TGTGCCAGCAGTGACCAGGGGGGGACCTATGGCTACACCTTC
cdr3_aa: CASSDQGGTYGYTF

d_call: TRBD1
v_call: TRBV24-1
clone_size: NA
j_call: TRBJ1-5
cdr3_nt: TGTGCCACAGGACAGGTGGGTAGGCAGCCCCAGCATTTT
cdr3_aa: CATGQVGRQPQHF

d_call: NA
v_call: TRBV10-3
clone_size: NA
j_call: TRBJ2-1
cdr3_nt: TGTGCCATCGGAGGTCCCGTTTCTGCGAATGAGCAGTTCTTC
cdr3_aa: CAIGGPVSANEQFF

d_call: NA
v_call: TRBV19
clone_size: few
j_call: TRBJ1-5
cdr3_nt: TGTGCCTCCCACCCCCAGGGCCCGCCTTATCAGCCCCAGCATTTT
cdr3_aa: CASHPQGPPYQPQHF

d_call: NA
v_call: TRBV11-3
clone_size: once
j_call: TRBJ2-7
cdr3_nt: TGTGCCAGCAGTCGAAGTGGCCTAGGGGAATGGTCCCCCTACGAGCAGTACTTC
cdr3_aa: CASSRSGLGEWSPYEQYF

d_call: NA
v_call: TRBV6-6
clone_size: NA
j_call: TRBJ1-1
cdr3_nt: TGTGCCAGCAGTTACGGAGAAAACACTGAAGCTTTCTTT
cdr3_aa: CASSYGENTEAFF

d_call: TRBD2
v_call: TRBV11-3
clone_size: NA
j_call: TRBJ2-2
cdr3_nt: TGTGCCATCACGGAGGTAGGGGAGAGCGGGGTGCTGTTTTTT
cdr3_aa: CAITEVGESGVLFF

d_call: NA
v_call: TRBV24-1
clone_size: NA
j_call: TRBJ1-2
cdr3_nt: TGTGCCACCAGTGATTTAAGGGCCGACTATGGCTACACCTTC
cdr3_aa: CATSDLRADYGYTF

d_call: TRBD1
v_call: TRBV28
clone_size: NA
j_call: TRBJ1-5
cdr3_nt: TGTGCCAGCAGAGTACAGGGGATTAGCAATCAGCCCCAGCATTTT
cdr3_aa: CASRVQGISNQPQHF

d_call: NA
v_call: TRBV27
clone_size: NA
j_call: TRBJ1-2
cdr3_nt: TGTGCCAGCAGTTTATTGTATCGTGTGGGGCTAAACTATGGCTACACCTTC
cdr3_aa: CASSLLYRVGLNYGYTF

d_call: TRBD1
v_call: TRBV15
clone_size: NA
j_call: TRBJ1-1
cdr3_nt: TGTGCCACCAGCAACCGGGACAGGGGGCGAATTTGGTCTGAAGCTTTCTTT
cdr3_aa: CATSNRDRGRIWSEAFF

d_call: TRBD2
v_call: TRBV9
clone_size: NA
j_call: TRBJ2-1
cdr3_nt: TGTGCCAGCAGCGTTAGAAGGGGACTAGCGGAGTCCCGGGATTTGGGTGAGCAGTTCTTC
cdr3_aa: CASSVRRGLAESRDLGEQFF